The present entry profiles one T cell receptor beta chain with its context. Its antigen is as yet unknown. This sample was taken from a study of blood T cells in healthy people across ages. Study findings and constraints: Naive CD4+ cells and diversity were both higher in long-lived donors than in aged donors.

Germline loops: CDR1 SGHTA, CDR2 FQGTGA. V dropped 3 bases and J dropped 7; count of bases not matched to a gene: 24. The CDR3 runs to 20 residues. Through a sample-barcoded 5' primer and a J-beta primer mix, a second PCR was run for about 6 to 12 cycles. Samples each returned at least 3 million CDR3-containing paired-end reads. TCRdb reprocessed the 5' RACE reads with MiXCR, giving one entry per CDR3 protein. The data show 1.5 million to 2 million distinct CDR3 sequences, with around half seen just once and around 2.1% held by the top ten. Per sample, a minimum of 6.5 million PBMCs were isolated. Sample: blood. This TCR came from a woman in her forties in good health. The J gene is TRBJ2-1, the V gene TRBV7-3, with 7 nucleotides matching TRBD2. In DNA form, the CDR3 reads TGTGCCAGCAGCTTCCCGTCGGGCAGGAAACGGCTAGCGGAGTTTAATGAGCAGTTCTTC. Translating it yields CASSFPSGRKRLAEFNEQFF.